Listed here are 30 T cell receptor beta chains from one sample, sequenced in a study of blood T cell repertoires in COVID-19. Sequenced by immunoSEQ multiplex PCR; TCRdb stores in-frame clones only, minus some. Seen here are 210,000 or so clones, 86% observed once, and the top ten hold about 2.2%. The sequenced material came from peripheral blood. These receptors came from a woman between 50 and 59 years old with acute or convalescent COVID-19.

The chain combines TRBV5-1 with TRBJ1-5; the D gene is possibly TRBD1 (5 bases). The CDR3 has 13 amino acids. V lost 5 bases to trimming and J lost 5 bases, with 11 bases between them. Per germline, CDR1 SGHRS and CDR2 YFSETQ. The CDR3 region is CASSVRGDQPQHF. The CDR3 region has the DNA TGCGCCAGCAGTGTAAGGGGCGATCAGCCCCAGCATTTT.

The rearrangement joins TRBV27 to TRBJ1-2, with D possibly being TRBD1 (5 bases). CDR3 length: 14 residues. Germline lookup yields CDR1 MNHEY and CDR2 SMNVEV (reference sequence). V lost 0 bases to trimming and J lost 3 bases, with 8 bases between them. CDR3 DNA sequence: TGTGCCAGCAGTTTATCGGGGGGACACTATGGCTACACCTTC. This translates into CASSLSGGHYGYTF.

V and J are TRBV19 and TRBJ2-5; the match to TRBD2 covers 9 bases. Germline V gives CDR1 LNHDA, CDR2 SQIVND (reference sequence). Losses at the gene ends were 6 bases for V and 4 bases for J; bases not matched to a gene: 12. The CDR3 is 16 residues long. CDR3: CASRARGLAGLETQYF. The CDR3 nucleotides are TGTGCCAGTAGAGCGAGGGGGCTAGCGGGACTAGAGACCCAGTACTTC.

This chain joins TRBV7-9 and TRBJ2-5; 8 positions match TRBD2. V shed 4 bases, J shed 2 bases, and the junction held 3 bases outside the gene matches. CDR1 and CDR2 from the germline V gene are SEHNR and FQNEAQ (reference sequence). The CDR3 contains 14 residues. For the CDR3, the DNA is TGTGCCAGCAGCTCAATAGCGGGGCAAGAGACCCAGTACTTC. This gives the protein CASSSIAGQETQYF.

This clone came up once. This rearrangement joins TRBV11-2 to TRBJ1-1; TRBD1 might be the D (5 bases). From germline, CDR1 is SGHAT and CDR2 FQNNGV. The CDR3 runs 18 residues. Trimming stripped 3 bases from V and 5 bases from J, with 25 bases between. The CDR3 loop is CASSFTNPRAGVVTEAFF. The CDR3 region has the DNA TGTGCCAGCAGCTTTACTAACCCCAGGGCGGGGGTGGTGACTGAAGCTTTCTTT.

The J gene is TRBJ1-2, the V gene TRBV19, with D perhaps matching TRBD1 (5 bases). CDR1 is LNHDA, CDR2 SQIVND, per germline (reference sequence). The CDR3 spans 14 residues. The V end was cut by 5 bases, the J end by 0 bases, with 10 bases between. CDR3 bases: TGTGCCAGTAGTGGGGGGAAAGCTAACTATGGCTACACCTTC. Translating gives CASSGGKANYGYTF.

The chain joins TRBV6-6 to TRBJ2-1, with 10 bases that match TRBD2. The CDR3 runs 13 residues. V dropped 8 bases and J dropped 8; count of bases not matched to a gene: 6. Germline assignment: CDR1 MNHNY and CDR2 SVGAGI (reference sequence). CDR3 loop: CASELAGAHEQFF. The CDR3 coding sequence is TGTGCCAGCGAGCTAGCGGGGGCGCATGAGCAGTTCTTC.

CDR3 amino acids: CSVERGGLAGDEQYF. In nucleotides, the CDR3 is TGCAGCGTTGAGAGAGGGGGACTAGCGGGGGACGAGCAGTACTTC. J is TRBJ2-7 and V is TRBV29-1; 14 bases line up with TRBD2. The CDR3 length is 15 residues. Germline trimming cut 3 bases from V and 5 bases from J; bases unmatched to any gene: 6. Germline V lookup: CDR1 SQVTM, CDR2 ANQGSEA.

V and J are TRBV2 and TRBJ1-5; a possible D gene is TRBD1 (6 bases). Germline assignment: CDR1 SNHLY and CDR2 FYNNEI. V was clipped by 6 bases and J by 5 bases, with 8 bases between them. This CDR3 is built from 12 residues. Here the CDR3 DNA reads TGTGCCAGCAGGGACAGCCATCAGCCCCAGCATTTT. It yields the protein CASRDSHQPQHF.

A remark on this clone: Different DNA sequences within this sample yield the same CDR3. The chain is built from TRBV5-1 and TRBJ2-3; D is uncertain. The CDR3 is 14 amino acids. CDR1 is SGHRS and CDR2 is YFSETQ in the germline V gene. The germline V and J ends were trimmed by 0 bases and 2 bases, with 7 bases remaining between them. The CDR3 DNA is TGCGCCAGCAGCTTGGGACTTCCCACAGATACGCAGTATTTT. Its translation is CASSLGLPTDTQYF.

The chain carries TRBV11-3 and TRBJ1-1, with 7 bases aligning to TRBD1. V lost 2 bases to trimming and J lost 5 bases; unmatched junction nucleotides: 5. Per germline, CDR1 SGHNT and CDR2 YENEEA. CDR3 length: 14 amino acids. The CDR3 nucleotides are TGTGCCAGCAGCTTAACAGGGGAATGGACTGAAGCTTTCTTT. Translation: CASSLTGEWTEAFF. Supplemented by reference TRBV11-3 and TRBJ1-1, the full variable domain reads EAGVVQSPRYKIIEKKQPVAFWCNPISGHNTLYWYLQNLGQGPELLIRYENEEAVDDSQLPKDRFSAERLKGVDSTLKIQPAELGDSAVYLCASSLTGEWTEAFFGQGTRLTVV.

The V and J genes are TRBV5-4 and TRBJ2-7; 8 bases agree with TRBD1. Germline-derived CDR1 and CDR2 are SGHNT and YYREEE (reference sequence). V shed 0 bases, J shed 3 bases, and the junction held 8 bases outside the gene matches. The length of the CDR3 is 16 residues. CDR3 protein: CASSLAAGTGSYEQYF. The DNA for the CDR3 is TGTGCCAGCAGCTTGGCCGCAGGGACAGGTAGCTACGAGCAGTACTTC.

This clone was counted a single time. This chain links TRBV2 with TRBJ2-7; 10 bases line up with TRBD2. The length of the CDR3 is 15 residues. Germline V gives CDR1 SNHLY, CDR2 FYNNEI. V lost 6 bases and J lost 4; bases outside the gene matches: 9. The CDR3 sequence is CASRGRGTSVYEQYF. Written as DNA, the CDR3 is TGTGCCAGCAGAGGGCGGGGGACTAGCGTGTACGAGCAGTACTTC.

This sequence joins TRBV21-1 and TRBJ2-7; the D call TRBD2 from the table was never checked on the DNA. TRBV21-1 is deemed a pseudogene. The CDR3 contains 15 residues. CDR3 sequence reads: CASSKRTRRSYEQYF. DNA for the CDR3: TGTGCCAGCAGCAAACGAACGAGGAGGTCCTACGAGCAGTACTTC.

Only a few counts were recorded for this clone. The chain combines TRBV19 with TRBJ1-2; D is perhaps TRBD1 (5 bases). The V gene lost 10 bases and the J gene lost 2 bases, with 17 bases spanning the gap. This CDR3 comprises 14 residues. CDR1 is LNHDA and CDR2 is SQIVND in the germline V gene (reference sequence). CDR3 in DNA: TGTGCCACCCTTCGGCAGGGCTGGAACTATGGCTACACCTTC. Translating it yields CATLRQGWNYGYTF.

The CDR3 here is CASSYFQGSRNEQYF. The DNA for the CDR3 is TGTGCCAGCAGTTACTTTCAGGGGAGCCGAAACGAGCAGTACTTC. V and J are TRBV6-2 or TRBV6-3 and TRBJ2-7, with a weak D call TRBD1 (6 bases). V gave up 1 base and J gave up 5 bases, with 15 bases separating them. The CDR3 has 15 residues. From germline, CDR1 is MNHEY and CDR2 SVGEGT.

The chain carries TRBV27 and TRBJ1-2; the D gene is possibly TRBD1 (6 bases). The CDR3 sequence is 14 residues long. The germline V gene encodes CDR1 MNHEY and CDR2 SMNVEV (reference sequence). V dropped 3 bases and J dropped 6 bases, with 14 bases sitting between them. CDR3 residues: CASSFLSRGHGYTF. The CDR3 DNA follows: TGTGCCAGCAGTTTCCTTTCCAGGGGCCATGGCTACACCTTC.

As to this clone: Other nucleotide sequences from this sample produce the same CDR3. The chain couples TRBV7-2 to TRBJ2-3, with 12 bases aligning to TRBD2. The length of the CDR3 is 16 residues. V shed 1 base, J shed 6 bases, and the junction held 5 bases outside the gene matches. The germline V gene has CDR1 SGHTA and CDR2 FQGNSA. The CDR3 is CASSLVLAGGGDTQYF. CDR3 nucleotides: TGTGCCAGCAGCTTAGTACTAGCGGGGGGCGGCGATACGCAGTATTTT.

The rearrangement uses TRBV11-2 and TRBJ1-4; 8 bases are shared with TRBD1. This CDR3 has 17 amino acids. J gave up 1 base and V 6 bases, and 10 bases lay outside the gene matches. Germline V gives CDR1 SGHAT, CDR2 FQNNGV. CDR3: CASRIGTGGITNEKLFF. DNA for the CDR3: TGTGCCAGCAGAATAGGGACAGGCGGGATAACTAATGAAAAACTGTTTTTT.

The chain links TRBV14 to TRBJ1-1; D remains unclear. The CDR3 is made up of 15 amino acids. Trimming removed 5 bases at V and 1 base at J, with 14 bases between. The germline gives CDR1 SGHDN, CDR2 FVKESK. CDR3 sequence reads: CASSLYLQQNTEAFF. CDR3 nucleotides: TGTGCCAGCAGCTTGTATTTACAGCAGAACACTGAAGCTTTCTTT.

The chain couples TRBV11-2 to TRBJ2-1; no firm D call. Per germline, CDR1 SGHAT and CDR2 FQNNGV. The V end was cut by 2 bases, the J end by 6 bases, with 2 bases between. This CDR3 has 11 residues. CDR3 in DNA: TGTGCCAGCAGCTTACGCAATGAGCAGTTCTTC. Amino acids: CASSLRNEQFF.

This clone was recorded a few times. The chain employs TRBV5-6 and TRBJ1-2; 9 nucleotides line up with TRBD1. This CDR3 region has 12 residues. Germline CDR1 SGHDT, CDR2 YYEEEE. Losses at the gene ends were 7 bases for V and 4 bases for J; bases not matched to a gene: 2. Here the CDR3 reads CASQQGAYGYTF. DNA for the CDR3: TGTGCCAGCCAACAGGGGGCCTATGGCTACACCTTC.

CDR3 protein: CASSQDLAGGKSEKLFF. CDR3 nucleotide sequence: TGCGCCAGCAGCCAAGATCTTGCGGGGGGAAAAAGTGAAAAACTGTTTTTT. J is TRBJ1-4 and V is TRBV4-1; D is possibly TRBD1 (5 bases). This CDR3 spans 17 amino acids. Per the germline V gene, CDR1 is MGHRA and CDR2 is YSYEKL. V gave up 0 bases and J gave up 7 bases, with 18 bases separating them.

Here the CDR3 reads CASSWRGPNTEAFF. DNA of the CDR3: TGCGCCAGCAGCTGGAGAGGGCCAAACACTGAAGCTTTCTTT. The chain carries TRBV4-1 and TRBJ1-1; D gene uncertain. The CDR3 consists of 14 residues. The V end was cut by 5 bases, the J end by 2 bases, with 12 bases between. Per the germline V gene, CDR1 is MGHRA and CDR2 is YSYEKL.

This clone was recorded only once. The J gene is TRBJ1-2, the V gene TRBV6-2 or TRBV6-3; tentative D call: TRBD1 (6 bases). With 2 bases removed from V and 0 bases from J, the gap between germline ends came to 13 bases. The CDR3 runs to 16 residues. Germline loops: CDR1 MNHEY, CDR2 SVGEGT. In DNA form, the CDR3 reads TGTGCCAGCAGTTACCCTCAGGGGAACGCTAACTATGGCTACACCTTC. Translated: CASSYPQGNANYGYTF.

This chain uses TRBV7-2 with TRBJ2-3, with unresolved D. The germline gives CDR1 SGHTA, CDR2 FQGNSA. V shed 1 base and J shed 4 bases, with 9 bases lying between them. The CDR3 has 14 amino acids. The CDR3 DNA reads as TGTGCCAGCAGCTTAGAGACACCCCCAGATACGCAGTATTTT. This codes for CASSLETPPDTQYF.

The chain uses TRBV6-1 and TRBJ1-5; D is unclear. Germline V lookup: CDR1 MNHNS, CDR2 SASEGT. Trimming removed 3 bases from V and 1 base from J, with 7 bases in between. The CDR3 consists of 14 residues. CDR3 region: CASSDSMSNQPQHF. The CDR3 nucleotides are TGTGCCAGCAGTGACAGTATGAGCAATCAGCCCCAGCATTTT.

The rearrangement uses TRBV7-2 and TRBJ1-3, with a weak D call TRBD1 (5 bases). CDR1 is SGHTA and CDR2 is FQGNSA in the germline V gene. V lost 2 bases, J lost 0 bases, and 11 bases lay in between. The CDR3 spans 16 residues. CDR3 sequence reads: CASSLTGPASGNTIYF. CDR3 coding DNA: TGTGCCAGCAGCTTAACAGGTCCTGCCTCTGGAAACACCATATATTTT.

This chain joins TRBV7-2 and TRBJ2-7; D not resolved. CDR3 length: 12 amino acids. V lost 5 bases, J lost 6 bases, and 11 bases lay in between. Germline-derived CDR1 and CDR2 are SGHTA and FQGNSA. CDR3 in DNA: TGTGCCAGCAGCCTTAGACTTGCCGAGCAGTACTTC. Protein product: CASSLRLAEQYF.

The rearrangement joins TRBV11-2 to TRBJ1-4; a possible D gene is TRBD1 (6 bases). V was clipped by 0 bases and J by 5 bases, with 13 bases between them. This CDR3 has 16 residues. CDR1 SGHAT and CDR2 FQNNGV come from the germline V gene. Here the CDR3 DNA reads TGTGCCAGCAGCTTAGATCTCGGCAGGGGCAATGAAAAACTGTTTTTT. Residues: CASSLDLGRGNEKLFF.